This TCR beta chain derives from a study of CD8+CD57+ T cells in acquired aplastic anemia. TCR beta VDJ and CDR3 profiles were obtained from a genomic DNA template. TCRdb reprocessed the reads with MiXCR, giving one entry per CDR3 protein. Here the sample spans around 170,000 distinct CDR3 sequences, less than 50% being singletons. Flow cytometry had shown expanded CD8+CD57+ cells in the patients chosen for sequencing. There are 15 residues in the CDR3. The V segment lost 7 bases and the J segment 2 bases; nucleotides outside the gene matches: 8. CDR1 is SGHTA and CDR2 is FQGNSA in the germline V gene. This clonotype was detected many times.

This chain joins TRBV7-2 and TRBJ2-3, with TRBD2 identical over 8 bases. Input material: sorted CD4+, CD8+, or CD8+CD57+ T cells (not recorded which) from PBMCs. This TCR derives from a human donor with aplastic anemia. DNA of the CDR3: TGTGCCAGCACCCCGGGAGGGGGGCTCACAGATACGCAGTATTTT. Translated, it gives CASTPGGGLTDTQYF.